The T cell receptor beta chain under discussion was sequenced for a study of identical twins. Findings of the study overall: Abundant beta clonotypes from cord blood bore fewer insertions; memory repertoires lacked this pattern.

CDR3 length equals 14 residues. Germline CDR1 is MNHEY and CDR2 is SMNVEV (reference sequence). V was shortened by 5 bases and J by 1 base, with 9 bases between the two germline ends. This clonotype was counted ten times or more. Its antigen is not known. The cDNA had a unique molecular identifier and a template-switch universal primer site. Via MiXCR, TCRdb re-called the 5' RACE reads, giving one row per CDR3 protein. The profile shows approximately 690,000 distinct CDR3 sequences, over 5% of them singletons. Input material: naive T cells sorted from blood. The TCR comes from a man aged 18-30 years in good health. This chain joins TRBV27 and TRBJ1-5; no clear D gene. Here the CDR3 DNA reads TGTGCCAGCAGTCGGCTCGAGAGCAATCAGCCCCAGCATTTT. It encodes CASSRLESNQPQHF.